The 4 T cell receptor beta chains below were found in one sample sequenced in a study of blood T cell repertoires in COVID-19. Profiling relied on immunoSEQ multiplex PCR, and the TCRdb table lists in-frame clones only, not all of them. The sample lists over 120,000 clones, over 70% occurring once. Sequenced material: peripheral blood. These receptors were taken from a man aged 65-85 years who had recovered from COVID-19.

This rearrangement joins TRBV15 to TRBJ2-1; perhaps TRBD2 as D (5 bases). Germline CDR1 LNHNV, CDR2 YYDKDF (reference sequence). The CDR3 has 16 residues. V was cut by 2 bases and J by 0 bases, with 11 bases left in between. CDR3 in amino acids: CATSRTDWYSYNEQFF. The CDR3 nucleotides are TGTGCCACCAGCAGAACGGACTGGTACTCCTACAATGAGCAGTTCTTC.

J is TRBJ1-4 and V is TRBV19; D is possibly TRBD1 (5 bases). Germline CDR1 and CDR2: LNHDA and SQIVND (reference sequence). This CDR3 has 14 amino acids. Trimming took 5 bases from V and 5 from J, leaving 12 bases between them. The CDR3 protein is CASSPGGKNEKLFF. CDR3 nucleotides: TGTGCCAGTAGTCCGGGGGGAAAAAATGAAAAACTGTTTTTT.

This clone was counted only a few times. The chain links TRBV9 to TRBJ1-3, with D perhaps TRBD1 (5 bases). The CDR3 sequence is 15 residues long. Germline loops: CDR1 SGDLS, CDR2 YYNGEE. Trimming left V 0 bases short and J 2 bases short, with 9 bases between. In DNA form, the CDR3 reads TGTGCCAGCAGCGTAGCGGGACTTACTGGAAACACCATATATTTT. Encoded protein: CASSVAGLTGNTIYF. Combining the CDR3 with reference TRBV9 and TRBJ1-3 gives the whole variable domain DSGVTQTPKHLITATGQRVTLRCSPRSGDLSVYWYQQSLDQGLQFLIQYYNGEERAKGNILERFSAQQFPDLHSELNLSSLELGDSALYFCASSVAGLTGNTIYFGEGSWLTVV.

V is TRBV7-2 and J is TRBJ2-3; TRBD2 aligns across 7 bases. Germline-derived CDR1 and CDR2 are SGHTA and FQGNSA. Germline trimming cut 4 bases from V and 4 bases from J; bases unmatched to any gene: 5. This CDR3 is 14 amino acids long. Here the CDR3 DNA reads TGTGCCAGCAGCTCGGTCCGGGGGGCAGATACGCAGTATTTT. It yields the protein CASSSVRGADTQYF. Complete variable domain (other parts from reference TRBV7-2 and TRBJ2-3): GAGVSQSPSNKVTEKGKDVELRCDPISGHTALYWYRQSLGQGLEFLIYFQGNSAPDKSGLPSDRFSAERTGGSVSTLTIQRTQQEDSAVYLCASSSVRGADTQYFGPGTRLTVL.